This T cell receptor beta chain appears in the sequencing data of a study of control samples from healthy donors and cancer patients. Data came from immunoSEQ multiplex PCR; TCRdb stores just in-frame clones and leaves some out. This sample has 100,000 to 150,000 clones, with around nine tenths found just once. Germline assignment: CDR1 MNHEY and CDR2 SMNVEV (reference sequence). The CDR3 contains 14 residues. Trimming shortened V by 9 bases and J by 8 bases, and 19 bases separated the two germline ends. The clonotype originates from a man between 18 and 29 years old in good health. Sample: blood. This sequence joins TRBV27 and TRBJ1-4; D is ambiguous. CDR3 nucleotides: TGTGCCAGTAAACCCCACGGGCATGGGGAAAAACTGTTTTTT. Translating it yields CASKPHGHGEKLFF.